The clone carrying this T cell receptor (beta chain) was seen ten or more times. No antigen is known for it. This entry comes from a study of post-analysis software for immune sequencing data. Unique molecular identifiers had been added to the TCR beta cDNA libraries. From the PCR reads, TCRdb called clonotypes with MiXCR, one entry per CDR3 protein. Counted here are roughly 730,000 distinct CDR3 sequences, roughly 30% occurring once; the ten biggest clones make up 0.5% to 0.6%. The germline V gene has CDR1 ENHRY and CDR2 SYGVKD. This CDR3 comprises 15 residues. Whole-study results and caveats: TRBV5-6, TRBV5-1 and TRBV20-1 were among four or five TRBV segments more frequent in patients than controls.

The chain links TRBV10-3 to TRBJ2-5; TRBD1 agrees at 8 bases. Matching the DNA end better, TRBJ2-7 makes the J call doubtful. The sequence was collected from a girl between 5 and 17 years old with multiple sclerosis. Sequencing was performed on blood. CDR3 sequence reads: CAISETWQGAHEQYF. The CDR3 DNA reads TGTGCCATCAGTGAGACATGGCAGGGGGCCCACGAGCAGTACTTC.